Following are 21 T cell receptor beta chains from one sample sequenced in a study of identical twins. MiXCR, run by TCRdb on the 5' RACE reads, gives a single entry per CDR3 protein. Altogether 410,000 or so distinct CDR3 sequences are present, around 18% being singletons, with the ten largest covering roughly 12%. The material sequenced was naive T cells sorted from blood. The origin of the receptors is a man aged 50-60 years in good health.

V usage is TRBV20-1 and J usage is TRBJ2-5; the D gene is possibly TRBD1 (6 bases). V was shortened by 6 bases and J by 5 bases, with 13 bases between the two germline ends. The germline V gene has CDR1 DFQATT and CDR2 SNEGSKA (reference sequence). This CDR3 is built from 12 residues. CDR3 protein: CSANRDIETQYF. CDR3 bases: TGCAGTGCCAACCGGGACATCGAGACCCAGTACTTC.

This chain links TRBV10-1 with TRBJ2-2; D is perhaps TRBD2 (5 bases). The CDR3 loop spans 16 amino acids. V shed 2 bases and J shed 5 bases, with 15 bases lying between them. Germline CDR1 is WNHNN and CDR2 is SYGVQD (reference sequence). CDR3 coding DNA: TGCGCCAGCAGTGAGGAGGGTCCCGCCGGGACCGGGGAGCTGTTTTTT. As protein: CASSEEGPAGTGELFF.

The V gene is TRBV2, the J gene TRBJ2-1; 7 nucleotides align to TRBD2. CDR1 and CDR2 from the germline V gene are SNHLY and FYNNEI. This CDR3 is 14 amino acids long. Trimming cost V 7 bases and J 5 bases; bases outside gene matches: 8. The CDR3 is CASKSGVGNNEQFF. CDR3 nucleotide sequence: TGTGCCAGCAAGAGCGGGGTAGGAAACAATGAGCAGTTCTTC.

This clonotype was recorded at least ten times. The chain has TRBV5-1 and TRBJ2-5; the D is unclear. The CDR3 sequence is 15 residues long. From germline, CDR1 is SGHRS and CDR2 YFSETQ. Deletions cut 0 bases from V and 4 bases from J, with 13 bases between. In DNA form, the CDR3 reads TGCGCCAGCAGCTTGGCTCTGAACTCACTAGAGACCCAGTACTTC. Protein: CASSLALNSLETQYF.

This clonotype occurred many times. The chain uses TRBV29-1 and TRBJ2-3, with 10 bases matching TRBD1. The CDR3 runs 14 residues. V gave up 4 bases and J gave up 4 bases; unmatched junction bases: 5. From germline, CDR1 is SQVTM and CDR2 ANQGSEA. The CDR3 protein is CSVGTGGGADTQYF. The CDR3 coding sequence is TGCAGCGTTGGGACAGGGGGAGGTGCAGATACGCAGTATTTT.

This rearrangement joins TRBV20-1 to TRBJ2-7; TRBD2 agrees at 7 bases. Germline CDR1 DFQATT, CDR2 SNEGSKA (reference sequence). The ends lost 5 bases at V and 6 bases at J; junction bases unmatched: 10. There are 13 residues in the CDR3. The DNA for the CDR3 is TGCAGTGCTTCCAAGCGGGGTACGGGCGAGCAGTACTTC. This sequence encodes CSASKRGTGEQYF.

This clonotype was counted many times. This chain links TRBV20-1 with TRBJ1-6, with a weak D call TRBD1 (5 bases). The CDR3 totals 16 residues. The germline CDR1 and CDR2 sequences are DFQATT and SNEGSKA (reference sequence). Between the trimmed V and J ends, which lost 2 bases and 8 bases, there was a span of 19 bases. CDR3 DNA: TGCAGTGCTAGAAACCCGGGGGAGGGAAAGGATTCACCCCTCCACTTT. This codes for CSARNPGEGKDSPLHF.

V and J are TRBV13 and TRBJ1-1; D is ambiguous. The V gene lost 5 bases and the J gene lost 11 bases, with 15 bases spanning the gap. From germline, CDR1 is PRHDT and CDR2 FYEKMQ (reference sequence). The CDR3 contains 12 residues. CDR3 coding DNA: TGTGCCAGCAGCGCGCGCCTCGAAGAGGCTTTCTTT. Amino acids: CASSARLEEAFF.

The gene calls are TRBV12-3 or TRBV12-4 and TRBJ2-7; the match to TRBD1 covers 9 bases. The CDR3 runs to 15 residues. V was pared by 4 bases and J by 3 bases, with 7 bases of the junction left unmatched. The CDR3, as DNA: TGTGCCAGCAGTTCGGGACAGGGCCTCGACTACGAGCAGTACTTC. Residues: CASSSGQGLDYEQYF.

The genes are TRBV19 and TRBJ1-4; no reliable D call. Trimming left V 8 bases short and J 0 bases short, with 13 bases between. Looked up from germline, CDR1 is LNHDA and CDR2 is SQIVND (reference sequence). This CDR3 contains 15 residues. CDR3 nucleotides: TGTGCCAGTTCCGAGATCGGACCAACTAATGAAAAACTGTTTTTT. Amino acid sequence: CASSEIGPTNEKLFF.

Many counts were recorded for this clonotype. Here the CDR3 reads CASSYSRGLAGGPRNNEQFF. CDR3 coding DNA: TGTGCCAGCAGTTACTCGAGGGGACTAGCGGGAGGGCCTCGAAACAATGAGCAGTTCTTC. The chain has TRBV6-2 or TRBV6-3 and TRBJ2-1; 16 bases agree with TRBD2. With V trimmed by 0 bases and J by 5 bases, 10 bases remained unmatched. The CDR3 runs 20 residues. Germline CDR1 reads MNHEY; CDR2 reads SVGEGT.

This clonotype was detected many times. The chain carries TRBV20-1 and TRBJ2-1; TRBD2 agrees at 11 bases. This CDR3 spans 17 amino acids. Trimming at V came to 6 bases and at J to 7 bases, leaving 17 bases not matched to a gene. Germline values: CDR1 DFQATT, CDR2 SNEGSKA (reference sequence). The CDR3 DNA sequence: TGCAGTGCGTGGTCTCATAGCGGGAGGGCCAATGGGAATGAGCAGTTCTTC. It yields the protein CSAWSHSGRANGNEQFF.

This clonotype was seen more than once but under ten times. The chain carries TRBV30 and TRBJ1-1; D ambiguous. The CDR3 runs to 12 residues. The germline V and J ends were trimmed by 0 bases and 11 bases, with 13 bases remaining between them. Germline V CDR1 and CDR2: GTSNPN, SVGIG (reference sequence). The CDR3 DNA sequence: TGTGCCTGGAGTGTTCAGGCTGTGCGGGCTTTCTTT. Protein product: CAWSVQAVRAFF.

This chain links TRBV5-1 with TRBJ2-1; TRBD2 aligns across 10 bases. CDR1 and CDR2 (germline): SGHRS, YFSETQ. The V and J ends lost 0 bases and 4 bases, in that order; junction bases with no gene match: 4. This CDR3 is 16 amino acids long. The CDR3 reads CASSLGLAGEYNEQFF. As DNA, the CDR3 is TGCGCCAGCAGCTTGGGTCTAGCGGGGGAATACAATGAGCAGTTCTTC.

This clonotype has only a few counts. The chain employs TRBV5-6 and TRBJ2-3; D tentatively fits TRBD1 or TRBD2 (6 bases each). The germline V gene has CDR1 SGHDT and CDR2 YYEEEE. Trimming removed 1 base from V and 4 bases from J, with 16 bases in between. The CDR3 consists of 16 residues. The CDR3, as DNA: TGTGCCAGCAGCTTGCGGTTACGGGGGCGGCCAGATACGCAGTATTTT. The encoded protein is CASSLRLRGRPDTQYF. Variable domain in full (rest from reference TRBV5-6 and TRBJ2-3): DAGVTQSPTHLIKTRGQQVTLRCSPKSGHDTVSWYQQALGQGPQFIFQYYEEEERQRGNFPDRFSGHQFPNYSSELNVNALLLGDSALYLCASSLRLRGRPDTQYFGPGTRLTVL.

V usage is TRBV27 and J usage is TRBJ2-3, with D maybe TRBD2 (6 bases). V was trimmed by 6 bases and J by 9 bases, leaving 13 bases between them. This CDR3 has 12 residues. CDR1 MNHEY and CDR2 SMNVEV come from the germline V gene (reference sequence). Here the CDR3 DNA reads TGTGCCAGCAGCCAGGTGGGGAGGACGCAGTATTTT. Its protein product is CASSQVGRTQYF.

The genes are TRBV15 and TRBJ2-1; D possibly corresponds to TRBD2 (7 bases). V was pared by 0 bases and J by 5 bases, with 11 bases between. The CDR3 is 15 residues long. Looked up from germline, CDR1 is LNHNV and CDR2 is YYDKDF (reference sequence). The CDR3 protein is CATSRDRGGNNEQFF. CDR3 DNA sequence: TGTGCCACCAGCAGAGATAGGGGGGGGAACAATGAGCAGTTCTTC.

This clonotype was counted at least ten times. The chain employs TRBV20-1 and TRBJ2-1; D not certain. The CDR3 spans 15 residues. The germline V gene has CDR1 DFQATT and CDR2 SNEGSKA (reference sequence). V lost 0 bases and J lost 1, with 10 bases in between. CDR3 coding DNA: TGCAGTGCTAGAGATCTTGCAAAATCCTACAATGAGCAGTTCTTC. Translated, it gives CSARDLAKSYNEQFF.

The chain recombines TRBV19 with TRBJ1-2; possible D gene TRBD1, 6 bases. Germline loops: CDR1 LNHDA, CDR2 SQIVND (reference sequence). The CDR3 has 15 amino acids. The ends were cut back, 7 bases at V and 3 bases at J, with 18 bases in the middle. CDR3 sequence: CASTRNRVPDYGYTF. The CDR3 DNA sequence: TGTGCCAGTACTCGAAACAGGGTTCCGGACTATGGCTACACCTTC.

The rearrangement joins TRBV7-2 to TRBJ2-2; D is ambiguous. The V end was cut by 1 base, the J end by 5 bases, with 8 bases between. Germline lookup yields CDR1 SGHTA and CDR2 FQGNSA. CDR3 length: 14 residues. CDR3 in DNA: TGTGCCAGCAGCTTAGAACATCGAACCGGGGAGCTGTTTTTT. Protein sequence: CASSLEHRTGELFF. The whole variable domain, remainder taken from reference TRBV7-2 and TRBJ2-2, is GAGVSQSPSNKVTEKGKDVELRCDPISGHTALYWYRQSLGQGLEFLIYFQGNSAPDKSGLPSDRFSAERTGGSVSTLTIQRTQQEDSAVYLCASSLEHRTGELFFGEGSRLTVL.

The rearrangement joins TRBV20-1 to TRBJ2-1, with 8 nucleotides matching TRBD2. Losses at the gene ends were 4 bases for V and 8 bases for J; bases not matched to a gene: 7. The CDR3 contains 13 residues. Germline lookup yields CDR1 DFQATT and CDR2 SNEGSKA (reference sequence). The CDR3 DNA is TGCAGTGCTAAGCGGGGGTTTAGGGATGAGCAGTTCTTC. Its translation is CSAKRGFRDEQFF.